This is a list of T cell receptor beta chains from one sample in a study of chemoradiotherapy in HPV16-positive cancers. The protocol was immunoSEQ multiplex PCR, while the TCRdb copy is restricted to in-frame clones and leaves out a portion. The sample shows about 7,900 clones, less than 90% of them seen only once. Sequences were derived from blood, sampled from a patient who underwent chemoradiotherapy. The receptors shown here come from a human donor with HPV-associated anogenital cancer. The CDR3 runs from the conserved cysteine through the conserved F or W. The D gene is left open where the match is weak. Rows may omit the clone size; those that give it use once, few, many or a size class.

d_gene | abundance | j_gene | v_gene | CDR3nt | CDR3aa
TRBD2 | NA | TRBJ2-2 | TRBV7-9 | TGTGCCAGCACCTCGGGAGGAAACACCGGGGAGCTGTTTTTT | CASTSGGNTGELFF
NA | NA | TRBJ2-1 | TRBV5-1 | TGCGCCAGCAGCTTGCCGGCCAATGAGCAGTTCTTC | CASSLPANEQFF
TRBD2 | NA | TRBJ2-1 | TRBV4-1 | TGCGCCAGCAGCCAAGCTGGCGGGAGGGGGTACAATGAGCAGTTCTTC | CASSQAGGRGYNEQFF
NA | NA | TRBJ1-1 | TRBV11-2 | TGTGCCACCCTGAGGGTAACTCGGGGCCGGGTCACTGAAGCTTTCTTT | CATLRVTRGRVTEAFF
NA | once | TRBJ2-2 | TRBV5-1 | TGCGCCAGCAGCTTGGAAGGAGGGGGCGGGGAGCTGTTTTTT | CASSLEGGGGELFF
TRBD1 | NA | TRBJ1-5 | TRBV11-3 | TGTGCCAGCAGTGGGGGGACAGGGGAATTTAATCAGCCCCAGCATTTT | CASSGGTGEFNQPQHF
TRBD1 | NA | TRBJ1-2 | TRBV27 | TGTGCCAGCAGGCTGACAGGGGGTCAGAGTTATGGCCACACCTTC | CASRLTGGQSYGHTF
NA | NA | TRBJ2-3 | TRBV5-5 | TGTGCCAGCAGCTTGGCCCCGGGGTTGGCAGATACGCAGTATTTT | CASSLAPGLADTQYF
NA | once | TRBJ1-1 | TRBV5-1 | TGCGCCAGCAGCTCGGAGCCGGCGGGGGGCCTCACTGAAGCTTTCTTT | CASSSEPAGGLTEAFF
TRBD2 | NA | TRBJ2-3 | TRBV4-1 | TGCGCCAGCAGCCCCACTAGCGGGGATACCGATACGCAGTATTTT | CASSPTSGDTDTQYF
NA | NA | TRBJ2-3 | TRBV18 | TGTGCCAGCTCACCGGACCAGCGAATGAAAAGAGATACGCAGTATTTT | CASSPDQRMKRDTQYF
TRBD2 | NA | TRBJ2-3 | TRBV10-2 | TGCGCCAGCAGTGACCCCGCTAGCGGGTACTTTTTGAGCACAGATACGCAGTATTTT | CASSDPASGYFLSTDTQYF
TRBD2 | NA | TRBJ2-7 | TRBV28 | TGTGCCAGCAGAGTGGGGGGGTCGGGCTCCGAGCAGTACTTC | CASRVGGSGSEQYF
NA | few | TRBJ1-1 | TRBV30 | TGTGCCTGGAGTAAGGTGCTGAGTGAAGCTTTCTTT | CAWSKVLSEAFF
NA | NA | TRBJ1-3 | TRBV7-8 | TGTGCCAGCAGCTTAGTGGGGACGCGGCGAGGGTCTGGAAACACCATATATTTT | CASSLVGTRRGSGNTIYF
NA | NA | TRBJ1-1 | TRBV27 | TGTGCCAGCAGTTTAGATGGGTGGACTGAAGCTTTCTTT | CASSLDGWTEAFF
NA | NA | TRBJ2-7 | TRBV7-2 | TGTGCCAGCAGCTCTAACAGGGTGGCCTACGAGCAGTACTTC | CASSSNRVAYEQYF
NA | NA | TRBJ1-4 | TRBV5-1 | TGCGCCAGCAGCTTGGCTGACAGAGTCAATGAAAAACTGTTTTTT | CASSLADRVNEKLFF
TRBD1 | NA | TRBJ1-2 | TRBV5-6 | TGTGCCAGCAGCTTGATAGGGGGACAGGACTATGGCTACACCTTC | CASSLIGGQDYGYTF
NA | NA | TRBJ2-5 | TRBV5-4 | TGTGCCAGCAGCTATTCGTCCGAAGAGACCCAGTACTTC | CASSYSSEETQYF
TRBD2 | NA | TRBJ2-1 | TRBV7-2 | TGTGCCAGCAGCTCCTCGGGGGGGCGTGAGCAGTTCTTC | CASSSSGGREQFF
TRBD1 | NA | TRBJ2-1 | TRBV30 | TGTGCCTGGAAAGGACAGGGTGACAATGAGCAGTTCTTC | CAWKGQGDNEQFF
TRBD2 | NA | TRBJ2-7 | TRBV27 | TGTGCCAGCAGCCCCGGCGGGGGGGACGAGCAGTACTTC | CASSPGGGDEQYF
NA | NA | TRBJ2-1 | TRBV27 | TGTGCCAGCAGTATCGGGACTGGCTGGGGCAATGAGCAGTTCTTC | CASSIGTGWGNEQFF
NA | NA | TRBJ2-3 | TRBV28 | TGTGCCAGCAGGGCCCTGGCAGGGGGAGGTACGCAGTATTTT | CASRALAGGGTQYF
NA | NA | TRBJ2-7 | TRBV4-1 | TGCGCCAGCAGCCAAGATGAATCCTTTAGTGGGAGGTCCCACGAGCAGTACTTC | CASSQDESFSGRSHEQYF
NA | NA | TRBJ2-7 | TRBV7-8 | TGTGCCAGCAGCTTAATAGGGGGTCGGGTTCACTACGAGCAGTACTTC | CASSLIGGRVHYEQYF
TRBD2 | NA | TRBJ2-3 | TRBV2 | TGTGCCAGCAGTGGAGGACTAGCGGGGACCACAGATACGCAGTATTTT | CASSGGLAGTTDTQYF